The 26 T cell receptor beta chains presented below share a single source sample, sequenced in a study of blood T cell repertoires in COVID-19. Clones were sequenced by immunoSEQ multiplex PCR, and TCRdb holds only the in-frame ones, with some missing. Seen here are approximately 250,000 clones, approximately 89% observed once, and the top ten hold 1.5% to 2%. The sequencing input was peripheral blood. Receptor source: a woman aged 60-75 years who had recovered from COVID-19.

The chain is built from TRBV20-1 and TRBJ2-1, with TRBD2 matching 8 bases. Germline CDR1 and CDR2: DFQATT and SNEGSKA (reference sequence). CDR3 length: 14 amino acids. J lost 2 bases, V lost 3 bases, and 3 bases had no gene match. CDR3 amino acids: CSASPSGPYNEQFF. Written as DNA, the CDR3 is TGCAGTGCTAGTCCTAGCGGGCCCTACAATGAGCAGTTCTTC.

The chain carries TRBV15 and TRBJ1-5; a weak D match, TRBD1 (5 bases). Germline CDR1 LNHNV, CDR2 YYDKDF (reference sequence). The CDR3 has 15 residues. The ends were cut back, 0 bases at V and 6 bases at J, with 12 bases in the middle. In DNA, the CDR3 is TGTGCCACCAGCAGAGAGCAGGGAATGGTTCAGCCCCAGCATTTT. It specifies CATSREQGMVQPQHF.

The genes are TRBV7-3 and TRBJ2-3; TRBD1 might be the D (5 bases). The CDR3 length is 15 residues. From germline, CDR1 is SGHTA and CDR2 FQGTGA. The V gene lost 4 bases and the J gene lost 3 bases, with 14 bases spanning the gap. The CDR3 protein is CASSSTVRQTDTQYF. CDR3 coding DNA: TGTGCCAGCAGCTCGACTGTAAGACAGACAGATACGCAGTATTTT.

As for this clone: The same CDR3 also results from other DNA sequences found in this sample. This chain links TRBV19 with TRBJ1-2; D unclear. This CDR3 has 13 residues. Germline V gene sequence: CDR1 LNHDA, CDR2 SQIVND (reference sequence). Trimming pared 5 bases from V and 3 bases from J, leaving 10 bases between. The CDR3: CASSPRGDYGYTF. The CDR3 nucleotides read TGTGCCAGTAGTCCCCGGGGAGACTATGGCTACACCTTC. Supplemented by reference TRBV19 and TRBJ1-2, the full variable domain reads DGGITQSPKYLFRKEGQNVTLSCEQNLNHDAMYWYRQDPGQGLRLIYYSQIVNDFQKGDIAEGYSVSREKKESFPLTVTSAQKNPTAFYLCASSPRGDYGYTFGSGTRLTVV.

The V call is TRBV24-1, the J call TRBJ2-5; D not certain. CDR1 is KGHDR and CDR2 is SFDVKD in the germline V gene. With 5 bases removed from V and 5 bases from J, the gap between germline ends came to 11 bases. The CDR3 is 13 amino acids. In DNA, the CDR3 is TGTGCCACCAGTGTCGAGCGTTGGGAGACCCAGTACTTC. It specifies CATSVERWETQYF.

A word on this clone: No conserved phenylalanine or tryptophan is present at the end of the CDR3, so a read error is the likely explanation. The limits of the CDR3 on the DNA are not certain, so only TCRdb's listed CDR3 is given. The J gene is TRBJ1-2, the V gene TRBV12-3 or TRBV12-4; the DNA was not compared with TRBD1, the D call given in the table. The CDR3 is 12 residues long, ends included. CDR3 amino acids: CASSSPTGYLSS.

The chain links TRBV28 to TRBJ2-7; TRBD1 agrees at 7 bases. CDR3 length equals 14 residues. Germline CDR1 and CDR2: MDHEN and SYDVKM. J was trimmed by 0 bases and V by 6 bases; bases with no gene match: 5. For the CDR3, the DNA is TGTGCCAGCAGAAACGACAGGGACTCCTACGAGCAGTACTTC. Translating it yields CASRNDRDSYEQYF.

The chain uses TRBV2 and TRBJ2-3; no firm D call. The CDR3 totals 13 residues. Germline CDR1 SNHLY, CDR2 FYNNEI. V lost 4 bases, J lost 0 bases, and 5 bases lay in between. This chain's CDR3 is CASSVYSTDTQYF. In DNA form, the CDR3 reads TGTGCCAGCAGTGTTTATAGCACAGATACGCAGTATTTT.

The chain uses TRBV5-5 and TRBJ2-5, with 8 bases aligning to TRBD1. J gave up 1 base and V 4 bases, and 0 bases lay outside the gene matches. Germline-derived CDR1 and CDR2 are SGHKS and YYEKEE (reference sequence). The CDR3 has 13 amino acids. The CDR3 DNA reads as TGTGCCAGCAGCGGACAGGGCCAAGAGACCCAGTACTTC. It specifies CASSGQGQETQYF.

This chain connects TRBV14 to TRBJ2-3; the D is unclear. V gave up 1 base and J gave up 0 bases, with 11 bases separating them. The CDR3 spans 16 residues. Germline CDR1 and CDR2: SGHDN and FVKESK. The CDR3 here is CASSQGHQVSTDTQYF. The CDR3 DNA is TGTGCCAGCAGCCAAGGGCATCAGGTGAGCACAGATACGCAGTATTTT.

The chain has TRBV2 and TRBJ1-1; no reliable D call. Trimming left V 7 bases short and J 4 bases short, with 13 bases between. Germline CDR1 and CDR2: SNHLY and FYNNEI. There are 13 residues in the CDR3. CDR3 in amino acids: CASIWGSGTEAFF. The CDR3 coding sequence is TGTGCCAGCATTTGGGGAAGCGGCACTGAAGCTTTCTTT.

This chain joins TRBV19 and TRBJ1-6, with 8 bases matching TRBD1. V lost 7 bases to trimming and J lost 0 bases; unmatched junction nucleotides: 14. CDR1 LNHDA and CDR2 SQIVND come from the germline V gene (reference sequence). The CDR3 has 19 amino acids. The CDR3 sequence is CASNPTSRQGSSYNSPLHF. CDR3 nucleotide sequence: TGTGCCAGTAACCCTACCTCTCGACAGGGGAGCTCCTATAATTCACCCCTCCACTTT.

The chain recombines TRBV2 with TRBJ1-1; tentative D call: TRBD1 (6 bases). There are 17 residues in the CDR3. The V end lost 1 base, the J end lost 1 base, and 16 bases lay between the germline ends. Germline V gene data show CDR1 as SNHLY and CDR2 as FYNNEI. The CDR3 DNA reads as TGTGCCAGCAGTGAAGTCAGGGGTTTTCTTCGGAACACTGAAGCTTTCTTT. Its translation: CASSEVRGFLRNTEAFF.

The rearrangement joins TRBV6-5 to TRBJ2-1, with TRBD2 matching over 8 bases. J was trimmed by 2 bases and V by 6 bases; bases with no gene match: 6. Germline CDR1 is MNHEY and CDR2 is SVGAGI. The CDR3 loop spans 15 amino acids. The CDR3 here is CASRPAGGPYNEQFF. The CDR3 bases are TGTGCCAGCAGGCCGGCGGGGGGCCCCTACAATGAGCAGTTCTTC.

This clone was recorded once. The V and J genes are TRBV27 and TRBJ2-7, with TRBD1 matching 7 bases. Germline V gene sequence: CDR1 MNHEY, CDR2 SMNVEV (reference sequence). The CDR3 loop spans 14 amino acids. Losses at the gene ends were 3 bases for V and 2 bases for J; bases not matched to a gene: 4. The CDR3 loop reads CASSFGRGTYEQYF. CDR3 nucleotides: TGTGCCAGCAGTTTTGGCAGGGGGACCTACGAGCAGTACTTC.

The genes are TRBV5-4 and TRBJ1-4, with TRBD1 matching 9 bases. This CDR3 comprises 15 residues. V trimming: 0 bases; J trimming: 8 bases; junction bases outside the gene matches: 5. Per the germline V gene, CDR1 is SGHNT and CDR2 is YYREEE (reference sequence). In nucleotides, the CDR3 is TGTGCCAGCAGCTTGGTGGACAGGGGAGAGGAAAAACTGTTTTTT. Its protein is CASSLVDRGEEKLFF.

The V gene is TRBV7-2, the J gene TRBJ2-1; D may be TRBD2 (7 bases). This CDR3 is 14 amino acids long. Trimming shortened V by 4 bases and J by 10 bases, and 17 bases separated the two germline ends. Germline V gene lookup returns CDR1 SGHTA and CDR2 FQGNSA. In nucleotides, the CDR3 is TGTGCCAGCAGCTCCAGTAGGGGGGGGGCGGAGCAGTTCTTC. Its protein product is CASSSSRGGAEQFF.

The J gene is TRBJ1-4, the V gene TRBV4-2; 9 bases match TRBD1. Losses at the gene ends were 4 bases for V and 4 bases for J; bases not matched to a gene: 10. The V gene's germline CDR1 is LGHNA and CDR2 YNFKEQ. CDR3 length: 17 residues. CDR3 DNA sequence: TGTGCCAGCAGCCTCCGACAGGGGGGGGGAATTAATGAAAAACTGTTTTTT. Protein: CASSLRQGGGINEKLFF.

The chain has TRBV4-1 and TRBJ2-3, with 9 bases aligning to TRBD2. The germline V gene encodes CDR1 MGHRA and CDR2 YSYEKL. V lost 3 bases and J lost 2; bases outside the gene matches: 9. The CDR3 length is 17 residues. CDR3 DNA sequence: TGCGCCAGCAGCCAGGCTATACTAGCGGGCCTCACAGATACGCAGTATTTT. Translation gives CASSQAILAGLTDTQYF.

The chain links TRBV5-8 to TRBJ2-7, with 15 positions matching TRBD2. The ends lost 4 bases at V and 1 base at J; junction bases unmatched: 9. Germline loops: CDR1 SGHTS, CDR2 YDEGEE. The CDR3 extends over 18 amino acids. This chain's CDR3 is CASSAWTSGGASSYEQYF. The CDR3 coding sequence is TGTGCCAGCAGCGCCTGGACTAGCGGGGGGGCTTCGTCCTACGAGCAGTACTTC.

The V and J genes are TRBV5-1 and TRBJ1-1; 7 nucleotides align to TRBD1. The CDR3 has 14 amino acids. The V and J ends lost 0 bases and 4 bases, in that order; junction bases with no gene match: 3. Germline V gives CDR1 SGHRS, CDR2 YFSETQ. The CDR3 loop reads CASSLDRGATEAFF. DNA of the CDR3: TGCGCCAGCAGCTTGGACAGGGGAGCCACTGAAGCTTTCTTT.

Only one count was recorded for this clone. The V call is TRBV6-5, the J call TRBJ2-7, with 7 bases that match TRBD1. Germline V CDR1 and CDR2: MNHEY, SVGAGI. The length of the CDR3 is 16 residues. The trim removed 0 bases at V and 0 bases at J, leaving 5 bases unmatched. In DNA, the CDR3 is TGTGCCAGCAGTTACTCCTGGACAGGTGGCTCCTACGAGCAGTACTTC. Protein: CASSYSWTGGSYEQYF.

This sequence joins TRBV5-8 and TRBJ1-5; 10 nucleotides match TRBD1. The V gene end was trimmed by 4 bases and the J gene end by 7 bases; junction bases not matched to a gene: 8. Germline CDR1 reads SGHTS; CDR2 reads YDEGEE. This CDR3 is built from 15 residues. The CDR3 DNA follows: TGTGCCAGCAGCCTTTCGGGACAGGGGTGGCAGCCCCAGCATTTT. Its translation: CASSLSGQGWQPQHF.

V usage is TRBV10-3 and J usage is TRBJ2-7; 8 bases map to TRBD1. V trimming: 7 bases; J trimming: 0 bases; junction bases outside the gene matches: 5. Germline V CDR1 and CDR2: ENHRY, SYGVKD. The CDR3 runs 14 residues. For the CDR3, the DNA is TGTGCCATCAACGACAGGGGACTCTCCTACGAGCAGTACTTC. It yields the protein CAINDRGLSYEQYF.

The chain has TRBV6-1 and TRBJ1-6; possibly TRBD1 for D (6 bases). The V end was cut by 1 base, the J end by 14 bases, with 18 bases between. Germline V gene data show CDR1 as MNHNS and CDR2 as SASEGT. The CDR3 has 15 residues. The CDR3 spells CASSEGMEGGLTLHF. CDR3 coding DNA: TGTGCCAGCAGTGAAGGAATGGAGGGGGGGTTGACCCTCCACTTT.

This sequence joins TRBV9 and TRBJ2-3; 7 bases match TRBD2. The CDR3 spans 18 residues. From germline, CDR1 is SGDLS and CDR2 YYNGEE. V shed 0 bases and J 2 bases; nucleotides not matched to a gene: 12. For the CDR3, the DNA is TGTGCCAGCAGCGTAGAACCCTATGGAGCGGGGCCCACAGATACGCAGTATTTT. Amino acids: CASSVEPYGAGPTDTQYF.